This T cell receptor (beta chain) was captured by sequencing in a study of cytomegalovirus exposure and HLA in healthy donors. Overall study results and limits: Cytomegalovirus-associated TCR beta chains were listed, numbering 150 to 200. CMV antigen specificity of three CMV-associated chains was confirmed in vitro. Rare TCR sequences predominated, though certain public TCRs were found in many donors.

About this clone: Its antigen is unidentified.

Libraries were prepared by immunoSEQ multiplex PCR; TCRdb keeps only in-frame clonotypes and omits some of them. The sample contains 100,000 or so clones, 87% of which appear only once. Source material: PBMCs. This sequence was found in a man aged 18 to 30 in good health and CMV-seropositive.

CDR3 loop: CASRGLAGRGSYNEQFF. DNA of the CDR3: TGCGCCAGCAGGGGACTAGCGGGGAGGGGGTCCTACAATGAGCAGTTCTTC. The chain joins TRBV5-1 to TRBJ2-1; 13 bases are shared with TRBD2. The germline V gene encodes CDR1 SGHRS and CDR2 YFSETQ. The CDR3 sequence is 17 residues long. The junction had 6 bases not matched to a gene; V was cut back by 5 bases and J by 1 base.